This TCR beta chain is drawn from a study of identifying expanded T cells in peripheral blood. No infections or other immune events were documented during collection. Assay used: immunoSEQ multiplex PCR; TCRdb lists only in-frame clones, some missing. The data hold over 85,000 clones, with about nine tenths observed a single time. The CDR3 contains 16 residues. The V gene end was trimmed by 6 bases and the J gene end by 0 bases; junction bases not matched to a gene: 9. Per the germline V gene, CDR1 is MDHEN and CDR2 is SYDVKM. The gene calls are TRBV28 and TRBJ1-1; 8 bases align to TRBD1. Sequencing was performed on blood. The receptor's source is a person aged 18 to 70 in good health. The CDR3 reads CASSPPGQGVNTEAFF. The DNA for the CDR3 is TGTGCCAGCAGCCCCCCCGGACAGGGCGTGAACACTGAAGCTTTCTTT.